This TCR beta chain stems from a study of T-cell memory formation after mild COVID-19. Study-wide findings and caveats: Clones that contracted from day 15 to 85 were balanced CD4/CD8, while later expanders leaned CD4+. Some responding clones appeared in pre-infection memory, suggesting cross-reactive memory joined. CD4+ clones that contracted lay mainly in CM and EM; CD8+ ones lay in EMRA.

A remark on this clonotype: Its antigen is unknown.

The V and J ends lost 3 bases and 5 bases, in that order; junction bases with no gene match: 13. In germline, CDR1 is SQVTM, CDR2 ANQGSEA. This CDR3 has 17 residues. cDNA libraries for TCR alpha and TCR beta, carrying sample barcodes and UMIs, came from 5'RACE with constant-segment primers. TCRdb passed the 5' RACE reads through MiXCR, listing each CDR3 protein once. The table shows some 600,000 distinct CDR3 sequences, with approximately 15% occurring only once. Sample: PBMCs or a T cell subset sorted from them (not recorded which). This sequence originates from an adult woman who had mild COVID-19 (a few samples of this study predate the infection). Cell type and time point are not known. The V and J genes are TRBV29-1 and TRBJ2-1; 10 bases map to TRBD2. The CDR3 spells CSVELATSGTRDNEQFF. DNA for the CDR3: TGCAGCGTTGAGCTGGCAACTAGCGGGACTCGGGACAATGAGCAGTTCTTC.